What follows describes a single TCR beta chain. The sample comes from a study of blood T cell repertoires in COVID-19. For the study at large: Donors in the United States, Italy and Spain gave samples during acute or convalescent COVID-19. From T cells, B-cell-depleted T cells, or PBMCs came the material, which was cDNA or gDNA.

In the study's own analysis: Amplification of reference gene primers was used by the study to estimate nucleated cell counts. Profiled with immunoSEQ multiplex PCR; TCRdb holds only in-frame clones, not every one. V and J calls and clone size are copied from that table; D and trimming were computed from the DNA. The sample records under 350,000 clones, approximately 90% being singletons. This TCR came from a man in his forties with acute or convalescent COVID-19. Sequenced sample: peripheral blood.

This chain's CDR3 is CASSTPDRGRNTIYF. CDR3 in DNA: TGTGCCAGCAGCACCCCGGACAGGGGGAGAAACACCATATATTTT. The chain carries TRBV5-4 and TRBJ1-3, with 10 positions matching TRBD1. CDR1 and CDR2 from the germline V gene are SGHNT and YYREEE (reference sequence). This CDR3 is built from 15 residues. J gave up 5 bases and V 4 bases, and 6 bases lay outside the gene matches.